These 25 T cell receptor beta chains share one sample of origin, sequenced in a study of glioma-infiltrating T cells after dendritic cell vaccination. TCRdb keeps only in-frame clones here, not all; method: immunoSEQ multiplex PCR. This sample has about 96,000 clones, with about four fifths found just once. This specimen was blood, taken before dendritic cell vaccination. Receptor source: a human donor with glioblastoma.

The chain is built from TRBV30 and TRBJ2-1; D not certain. Germline CDR1 and CDR2: GTSNPN and SVGIG (reference sequence). V was clipped by 5 bases and J by 0 bases, with 14 bases between them. This CDR3 spans 15 amino acids. CDR3 amino acids: CAWCSARSSYNEQFF. In DNA form, the CDR3 reads TGTGCCTGGTGCAGCGCTAGGAGCTCCTACAATGAGCAGTTCTTC.

V is TRBV6-6 and J is TRBJ2-7; 13 nucleotides match TRBD2. The trim removed 4 bases at V and 1 base at J, leaving 1 base unmatched. Germline V CDR1 and CDR2: MNHNY, SVGAGI (reference sequence). The CDR3 extends over 15 amino acids. The CDR3, as DNA: TGTGCCAGCAGTTCACTAGCGGGAGGGTCCTACGAGCAGTACTTC. It translates to CASSSLAGGSYEQYF.

The V call is TRBV19, the J call TRBJ2-2; D may be TRBD2 (6 bases). Trimming pared 3 bases from V and 6 bases from J, leaving 14 bases between. The CDR3 covers 15 residues. Looked up from germline, CDR1 is LNHDA and CDR2 is SQIVND (reference sequence). The CDR3 reads CASSIVGGSPGELFF. CDR3 nucleotides: TGTGCCAGTAGTATCGTGGGAGGTTCCCCCGGGGAGCTGTTTTTT.

The V call is TRBV7-9, the J call TRBJ2-6, with TRBD1 identical over 8 bases. In germline, CDR1 is SEHNR, CDR2 FQNEAQ (reference sequence). The junction had 11 bases not matched to a gene; V was cut back by 5 bases and J by 2 bases. The CDR3 has 18 residues. CDR3 in amino acids: CASSPPDRVATGANVLTF. The DNA for the CDR3 is TGTGCCAGCAGCCCTCCGGACAGGGTCGCAACTGGGGCCAACGTCCTGACTTTC.

The gene calls are TRBV7-8 and TRBJ2-7; 7 bases line up with TRBD1. V shed 5 bases and J 0 bases; nucleotides not matched to a gene: 13. Germline loops: CDR1 SGHVS, CDR2 FQNEAQ. CDR3 length: 17 amino acids. The CDR3 sequence: CASSRTSGQLSSYEQYF. Here the CDR3 DNA reads TGTGCCAGCAGCCGTACGTCGGGACAGTTGAGCTCCTACGAGCAGTACTTC.

The chain joins TRBV30 to TRBJ2-1; maybe TRBD1 (6 bases). Germline V lookup: CDR1 GTSNPN, CDR2 SVGIG (reference sequence). The CDR3 consists of 14 residues. V lost 1 base, J lost 14 bases, and 21 bases lay in between. The CDR3 here is CAWSGSVRGSVKFF. The CDR3 bases are TGTGCCTGGAGTGGTAGCGTCAGGGGTTCGGTGAAGTTCTTC.

The chain employs TRBV7-2 and TRBJ2-2, with TRBD2 as a possible D gene (6 bases). Germline CDR1 and CDR2: SGHTA and FQGNSA. This CDR3 is built from 16 residues. The ends were cut back, 0 bases at V and 6 bases at J, with 14 bases in the middle. The CDR3 nucleotides are TGTGCCAGCAGCTTAGCCGGTTTGTGGGAGGCCGGGGAGCTGTTTTTT. Translated, it gives CASSLAGLWEAGELFF.

V usage is TRBV4-1 and J usage is TRBJ2-7; the match to TRBD2 covers 11 bases. This CDR3 spans 18 amino acids. V was pared by 3 bases and J by 2 bases, with 12 bases of the junction left unmatched. The germline CDR1 and CDR2 sequences are MGHRA and YSYEKL. This CDR3 reads CASSHALTSGAFAYEQYF. Here the CDR3 DNA reads TGCGCCAGCAGCCATGCGTTGACTAGCGGGGCCTTTGCCTACGAGCAGTACTTC.

The V gene is TRBV7-9, the J gene TRBJ1-1, with D unclear. Trimming stripped 3 bases from V and 1 base from J, with 15 bases between. Germline loops: CDR1 SEHNR, CDR2 FQNEAQ (reference sequence). The CDR3 length is 16 residues. Here the CDR3 DNA reads TGTGCCAGCAGCTTCATAGGAGGACGGCAGAACACTGAAGCTTTCTTT. Protein product: CASSFIGGRQNTEAFF. The full variable domain, completed using reference TRBV7-9 and TRBJ1-1, is DTGVSQNPRHKITKRGQNVTFRCDPISEHNRLYWYRQTLGQGPEFLTYFQNEAQLEKSRLLSDRFSAERPKGSFSTLEIQRTEQGDSAMYLCASSFIGGRQNTEAFFGQGTRLTVV.

This clone was seen a single time. The chain employs TRBV11-2 and TRBJ1-1, with D possibly matching TRBD1 (5 bases). The CDR3 contains 15 residues. Germline CDR1 reads SGHAT; CDR2 reads FQNNGV. V lost 1 base and J 4 bases, leaving 13 bases between the germline ends. The CDR3 is CASSLVFRGGTEAFF. CDR3 DNA: TGTGCCAGCAGCTTAGTATTTAGGGGCGGCACTGAAGCTTTCTTT. The full variable domain, its missing parts supplied by reference TRBV11-2 and TRBJ1-1, is EAGVAQSPRYKIIEKRQSVAFWCNPISGHATLYWYQQILGQGPKLLIQFQNNGVVDDSQLPKDRFSAERLKGVDSTLKIQPAKLEDSAVYLCASSLVFRGGTEAFFGQGTRLTVV.

The chain recombines TRBV30 with TRBJ2-5; TRBD2 matches 10 bases. Per the germline V gene, CDR1 is GTSNPN and CDR2 is SVGIG (reference sequence). Trimming took 0 bases from V and 1 from J; bases not matched to a gene: 5. There are 16 residues in the CDR3. In DNA, the CDR3 is TGTGCCTGGAGTGTAGGGTCTAGCGGGAGCCAAGAGACCCAGTACTTC. Its protein product is CAWSVGSSGSQETQYF.

The chain combines TRBV18 with TRBJ1-2, with TRBD1 as a possible D gene (6 bases). V dropped 1 base and J dropped 8 bases, with 14 bases sitting between them. The germline gives CDR1 KGHSH, CDR2 LQKENI. The CDR3 consists of 14 residues. CDR3 sequence reads: CASSPREQGEGYTF. CDR3 bases: TGTGCCAGCTCACCACGGGAACAGGGAGAAGGCTACACCTTC.

The rearrangement uses TRBV6-5 and TRBJ1-1; 8 bases map to TRBD1. CDR3 length: 14 amino acids. The ends lost 6 bases at V and 4 bases at J; junction bases unmatched: 7. The germline CDR1 and CDR2 sequences are MNHEY and SVGAGI. CDR3 amino acids: CASRETGGGTEAFF. The CDR3 nucleotides are TGTGCCAGCAGGGAAACAGGGGGGGGCACTGAAGCTTTCTTT.

The chain has TRBV5-8 and TRBJ1-2, with a possible D match to TRBD1 (6 bases). The V end lost 0 bases, the J end lost 2 bases, and 17 bases lay between the germline ends. Germline V lookup: CDR1 SGHTS, CDR2 YDEGEE. The CDR3 runs to 17 residues. This chain's CDR3 is CASSLAGTIIPNYGYTF. CDR3 sequence (DNA): TGTGCCAGCAGCTTGGCCGGGACAATTATTCCCAACTATGGCTACACCTTC.

Here the CDR3 reads CASSYPPVDRSSNQPQHF. The CDR3 DNA follows: TGTGCCAGCAGTTACCCACCCGTCGACAGGAGTAGCAATCAGCCCCAGCATTTT. The genes are TRBV6-7 and TRBJ1-5; weak D call: TRBD1 (6 bases). TRBV6-7 is flagged as an ORF with uncertain function. V was cut by 2 bases and J by 0 bases, with 17 bases left in between. The CDR3 is 18 residues long.

V is TRBV6-5 and J is TRBJ2-1, with D hard to call. V was pared by 5 bases and J by 2 bases, with 4 bases between. The germline V gene encodes CDR1 MNHEY and CDR2 SVGAGI. This CDR3 spans 12 amino acids. The CDR3 DNA reads TGTGCCAGCAGTCCAGCCTACAATGAGCAGTTCTTC. Protein product: CASSPAYNEQFF.

With respect to this clone: At one end, the junction sequence differs from germline, possibly due to a read error. The gene calls are TRBV23-1 and TRBJ2-6; D is perhaps TRBD1 (6 bases). TRBV23-1 is flagged as an ORF with uncertain function. The CDR3 consists of 18 residues. CDR3 DNA: TGCGCCGGAGATCTCCGGGACACACTCATCTCTGGGGCCAACGCCCTGACTTTC. Its translation: CAGDLRDTLISGANALTF.

This rearrangement joins TRBV6-1 to TRBJ2-7; the D gene is possibly TRBD1 (6 bases). V was clipped by 5 bases and J by 11 bases, with 19 bases between them. The CDR3 extends over 13 amino acids. Germline CDR1 MNHNS, CDR2 SASEGT. This CDR3 reads CASSFSPTGNEYF. As DNA, the CDR3 is TGTGCCAGCAGTTTCAGCCCAACAGGGAACGAGTACTTC.

The chain recombines TRBV7-9 with TRBJ2-3; D is perhaps TRBD2 (7 bases). This CDR3 contains 18 residues. Germline CDR1 and CDR2: SEHNR and FQNEAQ (reference sequence). Trimming removed 2 bases at V and 0 bases at J, with 18 bases between. CDR3 nucleotides: TGTGCCAGCAGCTTAATGCCAGGGGAGGGTCAGAGCACAGATACGCAGTATTTT. Translating gives CASSLMPGEGQSTDTQYF. The full variable domain, with the rest looked up from reference TRBV7-9 and TRBJ2-3, is DTGVSQNPRHKITKRGQNVTFRCDPISEHNRLYWYRQTLGQGPEFLTYFQNEAQLEKSRLLSDRFSAERPKGSFSTLEIQRTEQGDSAMYLCASSLMPGEGQSTDTQYFGPGTRLTVL.

This clone appeared a few times. V usage is TRBV6-1 and J usage is TRBJ1-1; D is undetermined. The V end lost 3 bases, the J end lost 2 bases, and 10 bases lay between the germline ends. The CDR3 runs to 14 residues. Germline V gene data show CDR1 as MNHNS and CDR2 as SASEGT. CDR3 protein: CASSDQAANTEAFF. CDR3 nucleotides: TGTGCCAGCAGTGACCAGGCCGCTAACACTGAAGCTTTCTTT.

The V gene is TRBV5-1, the J gene TRBJ1-1; D call uncertain. Germline V gives CDR1 SGHRS, CDR2 YFSETQ. Trimming took off 0 bases at V and 4 bases at J, with 13 bases between the two ends. There are 15 residues in the CDR3. DNA of the CDR3: TGCGCCAGCAGCTTGGCCACGGGGAGCCCCACTGAAGCTTTCTTT. It specifies CASSLATGSPTEAFF.

Comments on this clone: Mismatch with germline at one junction end may stem from a read error. CDR3 sequence (DNA): TGTGCCAGCAGCCACTACAGGGTCTGGTGG. Encoded protein: CASSHYRVWW. This chain links TRBV5-6 with TRBJ1-1; weak D call: TRBD1 (6 bases). The CDR3 contains 10 residues. Germline-derived CDR1 and CDR2 are SGHDT and YYEEEE. Full variable domain (rest looked up from reference TRBV5-6 and TRBJ1-1): DAGVTQSPTHLIKTRGQQVTLRCSPKSGHDTVSWYQQALGQGPQFIFQYYEEEERQRGNFPDRFSGHQFPNYSSELNVNALLLGDSALYLCASSHYRVWWGQGTRLTVV.

The genes are TRBV9 and TRBJ1-2; tentative D call: TRBD1 (5 bases). The V and J ends lost 0 bases and 6 bases respectively, with 15 bases between them. CDR1 is SGDLS and CDR2 is YYNGEE in the germline V gene. There are 15 residues in the CDR3. The CDR3 region is CASSVDPPGRNGYTF. The CDR3 DNA sequence: TGTGCCAGCAGCGTAGATCCCCCAGGGAGGAATGGCTACACCTTC.

This rearrangement joins TRBV7-2 to TRBJ1-1; D is ambiguous. Germline CDR1 SGHTA, CDR2 FQGNSA. Trimming took off 2 bases at V and 6 bases at J, with 4 bases between the two ends. This CDR3 is built from 11 residues. The CDR3 loop is CASSLRAEAFF. The DNA for the CDR3 is TGTGCCAGCAGCTTACGCGCTGAAGCTTTCTTT.

This clone was detected only a few times. The rearrangement uses TRBV25-1 and TRBJ1-2; perhaps TRBD1 as D (6 bases). V lost 8 bases and J lost 6, with 13 bases in between. Germline lookup yields CDR1 MGHDK and CDR2 SYGVNS. The CDR3 length is 12 residues. CDR3 nucleotide sequence: TGTGCCAGCTTAGGGGGGGTGCATGGCTACACCTTC. This encodes CASLGGVHGYTF.